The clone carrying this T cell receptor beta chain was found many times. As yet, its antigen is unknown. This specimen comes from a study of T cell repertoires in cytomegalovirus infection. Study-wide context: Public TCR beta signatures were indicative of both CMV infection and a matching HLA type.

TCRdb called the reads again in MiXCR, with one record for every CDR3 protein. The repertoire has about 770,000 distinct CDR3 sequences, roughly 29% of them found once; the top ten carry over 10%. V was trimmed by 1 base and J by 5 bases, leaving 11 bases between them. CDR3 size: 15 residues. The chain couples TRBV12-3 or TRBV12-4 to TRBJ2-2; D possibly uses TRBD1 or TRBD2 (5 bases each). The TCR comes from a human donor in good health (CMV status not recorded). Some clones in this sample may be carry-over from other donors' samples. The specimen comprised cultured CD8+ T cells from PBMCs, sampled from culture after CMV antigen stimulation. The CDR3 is CASSLGQGGTGELFF. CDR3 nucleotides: TGTGCCAGCAGTTTAGGGCAGGGCGGGACCGGGGAGCTGTTTTTT.